This T cell receptor (beta chain) was profiled in a study of T cells in tuberculosis. Profiled with immunoSEQ multiplex PCR; TCRdb holds only in-frame clones, not every one. The table records fewer than 35,000 clones, around 86% of them present only once. Germline values: CDR1 LNHDA, CDR2 SQIVND (reference sequence). The CDR3 has 13 amino acids. V lost 6 bases to trimming and J lost 4 bases; unmatched junction nucleotides: 4. The time point here: new active TB diagnosis, blood taken before or within 7 days of starting treatment. The study's findings and limits: Smaller alpha distances in active tuberculosis partly reflected shorter CDR3-alpha lengths.

The table lists this clone with a count of one. Its specificity is not known. The rearrangement uses TRBV19 and TRBJ1-2; 8 bases agree with TRBD1. This specimen consisted of PBMCs, obtained at tuberculosis diagnosis. This TCR derives from an adult with tuberculosis. The CDR3 bases are TGTGCCAGTAGCCGCGGGACAGGCTATGGCTACACCTTC. Translation: CASSRGTGYGYTF.